This T cell receptor beta chain was captured by sequencing in a study of T cells after yellow fever vaccination. MiXCR was run by TCRdb on the 5' RACE reads, yielding one entry per CDR3 protein. This sample has hundreds of thousands of distinct CDR3 sequences, with approximately 13% found just once. V was trimmed by 2 bases and J by 3 bases, leaving 8 bases between them. CDR1 MNHNY and CDR2 SVGAGI come from the germline V gene (reference sequence). This CDR3 spans 13 amino acids. This clonotype has ten or more counts. The source of this sequence is a man aged 30-40 years who received the YFV17D yellow fever vaccine. The chain has TRBV6-6 and TRBJ2-7; D gene ambiguous. The material was PBMCs, obtained on the day of the yellow fever booster vaccination. Here the CDR3 reads CASSYGPGYEQYF. CDR3 in DNA: TGTGCCAGCAGTTACGGTCCGGGCTACGAGCAGTACTTC.